This T cell receptor (beta chain) is drawn from a study of blood T cells in healthy people across ages. For the second PCR, which ran for about 7 to 11 cycles, a sample-barcoded 5' primer and a J-beta primer mix were used. A single record per CDR3 protein comes from TCRdb applying MiXCR to the 5' RACE reads. The sample lists around 500,000 distinct CDR3 sequences, around 50% seen once, with 20% to 25% in the top ten. This clonotype was detected ten times or more. The antigen remains unidentified. Study observations and caveats: The study regarded diversity estimates from one million T cells as underestimates. Fewer expanded clones and more diversity marked long-lived versus aged donors.

The CDR3 is made up of 13 amino acids. V shed 3 bases and J shed 1 base, with 6 bases lying between them. Germline CDR1 reads SGHTA; CDR2 reads FQGNSA. The TCR sequence derives from an older man in good health. The genes are TRBV7-2 and TRBJ2-5; D ambiguous. The sample was blood. CDR3 residues: CASSLPAQETQYF. The CDR3 nucleotides are TGTGCCAGCAGCTTGCCAGCCCAAGAGACCCAGTACTTC. The full variable domain, with the rest looked up from reference TRBV7-2 and TRBJ2-5, is GAGVSQSPSNKVTEKGKDVELRCDPISGHTALYWYRQSLGQGLEFLIYFQGNSAPDKSGLPSDRFSAERTGGSVSTLTIQRTQQEDSAVYLCASSLPAQETQYFGPGTRLLVL.